This TCR beta chain was retrieved from a study of Graves' ophthalmopathy and Graves' hyperthyroidism. Investigators amplified TCR beta CDR3 regions from RNA transcripts. In the first round, RT-PCR was carried out with HTBI primers, and a multiplex PCR formed the second round. TCRdb processed the multiplex PCR reads anew with MiXCR; each CDR3 protein has one entry. The data hold about 500,000 distinct CDR3 sequences, with roughly an eighth observed a single time. From germline, CDR1 is SGHAT and CDR2 FQDESV (reference sequence). CDR3 length: 16 residues. V lost 5 bases and J 0 bases, leaving 16 bases between the germline ends. This clonotype has only a few counts.

The sequenced sample was blood. The V call is TRBV11-1, the J call TRBJ1-1; D not resolved. The sequence came from a woman between 25 and 40 years old with Graves' ophthalmopathy. CDR3 loop: CASSPAWRAMNTEAFF. DNA for the CDR3: TGTGCCAGCAGCCCGGCGTGGAGAGCTATGAACACTGAAGCTTTCTTT.